This T cell receptor (beta chain) emerged from a study of control samples from healthy donors and cancer patients. Repertoires were generated with immunoSEQ multiplex PCR, while TCRdb's copy carries only in-frame clones and drops some. The top ten clones hold approximately 2.9% of a sample with some 150,000 clones, 75% to 95% of them seen once. The germline gives CDR1 MNHEY, CDR2 SMNVEV (reference sequence). CDR3 length: 14 residues. Trimming stripped 3 bases from V and 2 bases from J, with 8 bases between. Sequencing used blood. This rearrangement joins TRBV27 to TRBJ2-1; D gene unclear. The clonotype was recovered from a man aged 25 to 45 in good health. The CDR3 coding sequence is TGTGCCAGCAGTTTGGGCGACGCCTACAATGAGCAGTTCTTC. As protein: CASSLGDAYNEQFF.